Listed below are T cell receptor beta chains from one sample, sequenced in a study of tumor-infiltrating lymphocytes in primary liver carcinoma. TCRdb redid the calling of the multiplex PCR reads with MiXCR, one entry per CDR3 protein. The sample contains roughly 120,000 distinct CDR3 sequences, 55% to 65% of which appear only once. Sequenced input: liver tumor tissue from sampling region 1. These receptors all stem from a woman aged 60-75 years with primary liver carcinoma and hepatitis B virus infection. Both conserved end residues are part of each CDR3. D genes are given only for firm matches. Some rows mark clone size as missing; the rest say once, few, many or name a class of expanded clone.

>TRBV11-2|once|TRBD2|TRBJ2-5
TGTGCCAGCAGCAGACCTACAAGGGCCACCGGGGGGGGGACCCAGTACTTC
CASSRPTRATGGGTQYF
>TRBV7-9|few|TRBD2|TRBJ2-1
TGTGCCAGCAGCTTATTCGGGAGGGGCGACAATGAGCAGTTCTTC
CASSLFGRGDNEQFF
>TRBV30|many|TRBD2|TRBJ2-1
TGTGCCTGGAGTGTAACTAGCGGGGTCTACAATGAGCAGTTCTTC
CAWSVTSGVYNEQFF
>TRBV11-3|.|.|TRBJ2-1
TGTGCCAGCAGTGTCGGTGGCTACAATGTGCAGTTCTTC
CASSVGGYNVQFF
>TRBV5-1|.|TRBD1|TRBJ1-5
TGCGCCAGCAGCGTATCAGGGGGGGATCAGCCCCAGCATTTT
CASSVSGGDQPQHF
>TRBV14|many|.|TRBJ2-1
TGTGCCAGCAGCCGCGACACCGGGAGAATCTACAATGAGCAGTTCTTC
CASSRDTGRIYNEQFF
>TRBV10-3|.|TRBD1|TRBJ2-7
TGTGCCATCAGTCACACGACAGGGTCCTACGAGCAGTACTTC
CAISHTTGSYEQYF
>TRBV30|.|.|TRBJ2-3
TGTGCCTGGAGGGTAGTGGGAGACACGGATACGCAGTATTTT
CAWRVVGDTDTQYF
>TRBV4-2|many|TRBD2|TRBJ2-1
TGTGCCAGCAGCCAAGGGGGGAGGGCCGGAAATGAGCAGTTCTTC
CASSQGGRAGNEQFF
>TRBV28|many|.|TRBJ2-4
TGTGCCAGCAGTTCCCACGGGACAGCCAAAAACATTCAGTACTTC
CASSSHGTAKNIQYF
>TRBV6-5|once|TRBD2|TRBJ2-2
TGTGTCAGCTGTACGAGTGGGACTACCACCGGGGAGCTGGTTTTT
CVSCTSGTTTGELVF
>TRBV5-1|.|TRBD1|TRBJ2-1
TGCGCCAGCAATCTAGGACAGGGGACCTACAATGAGCAGTTCTTC
CASNLGQGTYNEQFF
>TRBV28|.|.|TRBJ2-1
TGTCCCAACAGTTCTCCAGTCGGGGGTACCTACAATGAGCAGTTCTTC
CPNSSPVGGTYNEQFF
>TRBV28|few|.|TRBJ2-6
TGTGCCAGCAAATCGTTAAGGAGATCTGGGGCCAACGTCCTGACTTTC
CASKSLRRSGANVLTF
>TRBV5-1|many|.|TRBJ2-5
TGCGCCAGCAGCCCCAACCAAGAGACCCAGTACTTC
CASSPNQETQYF
>TRBV2|.|TRBD1|TRBJ1-2
TGTGCCTGCAGTGAGAGGGACAGGGGAGGCTACACCTTC
CACSERDRGGYTF
>TRBV11-3|.|.|TRBJ2-7
TGTGCCAGCAGCTTGAGCGAGTGGGAGCACGAGCAGTACTTC
CASSLSEWEHEQYF
>TRBV5-1|.|.|TRBJ1-1
TGCGCCAGCAGCCACGGGCCGGGAGGGGACACTGAAGCTTTCTTT
CASSHGPGGDTEAFF
>TRBV29-1|many|.|TRBJ2-2
TGCAGCGTTGCGGGGGACTCCACCGGGGAGCTGTTTTTT
CSVAGDSTGELFF
>TRBV12-3/TRBV12-4|many|TRBD2|TRBJ2-1
TGTGCCAGCAGTTCCCGACTAGCGGGAGGCTATGAGCAGTTCTTC
CASSSRLAGGYEQFF
>TRBV11-2|.|.|TRBJ2-1
TGTGCCAGCAGTTTAGTAGGCAGCACTTCCTTTGGGCCGTTCTTT
CASSLVGSTSFGPFF
>TRBV20-1|.|.|TRBJ1-1
TGCAGTGCCGACTCGGTCATGAACACTGAAGCTTTCTTT
CSADSVMNTEAFF
>TRBV29-1|many|.|TRBJ1-1
TGCAGCGGGCTTCGGGGGGGCCCTATGAACACTGAAGCTTTCTTT
CSGLRGGPMNTEAFF
>TRBV12-3/TRBV12-4|.|TRBD2|TRBJ2-5
TGTGCCAGCAGTCTCCACTTGACTAGCGCCAGCCCCCAAGAGACCCTGTACTTC
CASSLHLTSASPQETLYF
>TRBV11-2|.|.|TRBJ2-2
TGTGCCAGCAACTCGGGACCTATGGGCGGGGAGCTGTTTTTT
CASNSGPMGGELFF
>TRBV7-8|.|.|TRBJ2-7
TGTGCCAGCAGCACCAGGACGGGGACCTACGAGCAGTACTTC
CASSTRTGTYEQYF
>TRBV4-2|many|.|TRBJ2-7
TGTGCCAGCAGCCCCACCCCCGGGGCCTCCTACGAGCAGTACTTC
CASSPTPGASYEQYF
>TRBV12-3/TRBV12-4|once|.|TRBJ2-6
TGTGCCTGCAGTTTACGGAGAGCTGGGGCCAACGTCCTGGCTTTC
CACSLRRAGANVLAF
>TRBV10-2|.|TRBD1|TRBJ1-6
TGCGCCAGCAGTCTCGGGACAGATTATGGTTCACCCCTCCACTTT
CASSLGTDYGSPLHF
>TRBV4-2|many|TRBD2|TRBJ2-3
TGTGCCAGCAGCCAAGTAGGAGGGCTAGCGGGAGGCCTCGGGGATACGCAGTATTTT
CASSQVGGLAGGLGDTQYF
>TRBV30|.|TRBD2|TRBJ2-3
TGTGCCTGGATTCCGGGCGGGAGTCCCGCAGATACGCAGTATTTT
CAWIPGGSPADTQYF
>TRBV6-2/TRBV6-3|many|TRBD1|TRBJ1-5
TGTGCCACTCAACAGGTACAGGGGCCGGTCCCGGGCAATCAGCCCCAGCATTTT
CATQQVQGPVPGNQPQHF
>TRBV29-1|.|.|TRBJ2-5
TGCAGCGTTGGATCAAGGGGATCGGGCCAAGAGACCCAGTACTTC
CSVGSRGSGQETQYF
>TRBV7-8|.|TRBD1|TRBJ2-7
TGTGGCAGCAGTTCAGAATTCGCGGGGACAGGGGTCCACGAGCAGTACTTC
CGSSSEFAGTGVHEQYF
>TRBV2|few|.|TRBJ1-2
TGTGCCAGCAGTGAGGTCCTCTATGGCTACACCTTC
CASSEVLYGYTF